The subject of this entry is one T cell receptor (beta chain). What antigen it recognizes has not been identified. No base quality information exists; no much larger clone differs at one position. TCRbeta CDR3 regions were amplified from genomic DNA using the immunoSEQ Assay, a bias-controlled multiplex PCR. Regarding the original processing steps: Within the assay, amplification of reference gene primers was used to estimate how many nucleated cells each sample contained. To quantify the absolute abundance of each unique TCRbeta CDR3 rearrangement, sequence reads were collapsed and filtered. For each sample, productive Simpson clonality was calculated as the square root of Simpson's diversity index across productive rearrangements. TCRdb took this table from immuneACCESS and kept in-frame rearrangements with V and J called. Such tables lack part of the clones; where checked against another copy, unresolved V genes explain under half of the gap, and the rest is unexplained. D and trimming come from the DNA, and the V and J calls and clone size come from that table. This sample is represented by about 87,000 clones; around 88% of them were singletons. Roughly 25% of the sample comes from the top ten.

Taken from cysteine to phenylalanine, the CDR3 has 13 residues. Only the CDR3 DNA is retained, 39 bases long and in frame from the first base. Taken from the germline V gene, the CDR1 and CDR2 loops are SGDLS and YYNGEE. The germline V end is reduced by 4 bases and the J end by 6 bases; junction bases left unmatched: 5. The sample is drawn from a study of blood T cell repertoires in COVID-19 (dated by TCRdb to between 2020 and 2021). The study in broad terms: Samples from collaborators originated in the United States, Italy and Spain and spanned both the acute and convalescent phases of COVID-19. Samples came from the ongoing ImmuneRACE study (first 160 participants) plus 1,254 subjects from 6 global collaborators. The repertoires were released in a freely available public database intended as a resource for research on the immune response to SARS-CoV-2. The sample metadata nearly always contained a de-identified subject ID, COVID-19 status, age in years and sex. The dataset comprised deeply sampled blood TCRbeta repertoires from subjects exposed to, actively infected with, or recovered from COVID-19. Where available, HLA class I and class II types were obtained from metadata supplied by the sample provider rather than from assay-based typing. The material from the prospective study consisted of cDNA or gDNA derived from T cells, B-cell-depleted T cells, or PBMCs.

Broad study findings and their caveats: How much clinical and demographic metadata was included differed by source and by participant, and the metadata was provided uncurated.

Each collaborating institution followed its own protocols to collect whole blood in K2EDTA tubes. For TCRbeta analysis, collaborators shipped samples in one of three forms: frozen whole blood, isolated PBMCs, or DNA extracted from either of those sample types. The TCR sequence derives from a human donor in a cohort sampled during active COVID-19. The chain links TRBV9 with TRBJ1-2, and TRBD1 aligns with 8 junction nucleotides. The sequencing sample was made of peripheral blood. The CDR3 region reads CASSSRTGNGYTF. The nucleotides read TGTGCCAGCAGCTCAAGGACAGGGAATGGCTACACCTTC.